One and the same sample provided the 26 T cell receptor beta chains below, sequenced in a study of PD-1 blockade in classical Hodgkin lymphoma. Documented time point: cycle 4 day 1 (C4D1), after around six weeks of nivolumab. Each patient relapsed following autologous stem cell transplantation, and prior brentuximab vedotin exposure differed. Clones were read by immunoSEQ multiplex PCR, and TCRdb kept only the in-frame ones, dropping some. The sample includes some 96,000 clones, approximately 94% of them seen just once. The starting material was peripheral blood mononuclear cells (PBMCs), obtained before the fourth cycle of nivolumab. The origin of the receptors is a human donor with classical Hodgkin lymphoma.

This chain joins TRBV7-2 and TRBJ1-1; perhaps TRBD1 as D (6 bases). Germline-derived CDR1 and CDR2 are SGHTA and FQGNSA. This CDR3 is built from 15 residues. The V end was cut by 3 bases, the J end by 5 bases, with 16 bases between. The CDR3 DNA reads as TGTGCCAGCAGCTTGGAGCCTCAAGGGGGGACTGAAGCTTTCTTT. Protein product: CASSLEPQGGTEAFF.

The V and J genes are TRBV4-1 and TRBJ1-6; D unresolved. The length of the CDR3 is 13 residues. From germline, CDR1 is MGHRA and CDR2 YSYEKL. V was clipped by 0 bases and J by 3 bases, with 0 bases between them. The CDR3 DNA follows: TGCGCCAGCAGCCAAGACTATAATTCACCCCTCCACTTT. Its translation: CASSQDYNSPLHF.

The chain is built from TRBV28 and TRBJ1-3; 10 nucleotides align to TRBD1. The V and J ends lost 3 bases and 4 bases, in that order; junction bases with no gene match: 6. Germline V gene sequence: CDR1 MDHEN, CDR2 SYDVKM. This CDR3 comprises 16 residues. Written as DNA, the CDR3 is TGTGCCAGCAGTTTCGCCGACAGGGGGCCAGGAAACACCATATATTTT. Protein: CASSFADRGPGNTIYF.

The rearrangement links TRBV30 to TRBJ1-5, with a tentative D call TRBD1 (5 bases). V dropped 4 bases and J dropped 2 bases, with 12 bases sitting between them. This CDR3 region has 14 residues. Germline V gives CDR1 GTSNPN, CDR2 SVGIG (reference sequence). The CDR3 DNA follows: TGTGCCTGGACTCAAGAAGGGGGCAATCAGCCCCAGCATTTT. Translated, it gives CAWTQEGGNQPQHF.

The chain is built from TRBV7-6 and TRBJ2-3; 8 positions agree with TRBD1. CDR1 and CDR2 from the germline V gene are SGHVS and FNYEAQ. This CDR3 comprises 17 residues. The ends lost 1 base at V and 2 bases at J; junction bases unmatched: 8. The CDR3 here is CASSLGGRTGSTDTQYF. The CDR3 coding sequence is TGTGCCAGCAGCTTAGGAGGAAGGACAGGGTCCACAGATACGCAGTATTTT.

The chain has TRBV7-9 and TRBJ2-1, with 8 bases fitting TRBD2. With 5 bases clipped from V and 6 bases from J, the junction kept 12 bases outside the gene matches. The CDR3 is 16 residues long. Germline V gene sequence: CDR1 SEHNR, CDR2 FQNEAQ (reference sequence). CDR3 in amino acids: CASSHPPGGPINEQFF. The CDR3 DNA is TGTGCCAGCAGCCACCCCCCGGGAGGGCCTATCAATGAGCAGTTCTTC.

The rearrangement uses TRBV25-1 and TRBJ2-3; tentative D call: TRBD1 (6 bases). In germline, CDR1 is MGHDK, CDR2 SYGVNS. Trimming removed 2 bases at V and 6 bases at J, with 12 bases between. The CDR3 has 14 amino acids. This CDR3 is CASSEQGLGDTQYF. CDR3 sequence (DNA): TGTGCCAGCAGTGAACAGGGGTTAGGGGATACGCAGTATTTT.

In this sample, this clone turned up once. The chain employs TRBV6-1 and TRBJ1-2; the D gene is possibly TRBD1 (5 bases). Germline CDR1 reads MNHNS; CDR2 reads SASEGT. This CDR3 contains 12 residues. Trimming took 6 bases from V and 4 from J, leaving 9 bases between them. CDR3 DNA sequence: TGTGCCAGCAGAAGGGGAAGCTATGGCTACACCTTC. Its translation: CASRRGSYGYTF.

This chain connects TRBV29-1 to TRBJ2-3; a possible D gene is TRBD2 (5 bases). This CDR3 has 14 residues. Trimming pared 6 bases from V and 0 bases from J, leaving 13 bases between. CDR1 SQVTM and CDR2 ANQGSEA come from the germline V gene. The CDR3, as DNA: TGCAGCGTCCAGGCGGGCGGAAGCACAGATACGCAGTATTTT. Translation gives CSVQAGGSTDTQYF.

V usage is TRBV6-1 and J usage is TRBJ2-1, with D perhaps matching TRBD2 (6 bases). The CDR3 sequence is 14 residues long. Trimming took 5 bases from V and 3 from J, leaving 11 bases between them. CDR1 and CDR2 from the germline V gene are MNHNS and SASEGT. The CDR3 region is CASSRLASYNEQFF. The DNA of the CDR3 is TGTGCCAGCAGTAGGCTAGCGAGCTACAATGAGCAGTTCTTC.

This rearrangement joins TRBV28 to TRBJ2-1; D uncertain. Germline V gives CDR1 MDHEN, CDR2 SYDVKM. CDR3 length: 15 amino acids. V was pared by 1 base and J by 7 bases, with 14 bases between. The DNA for the CDR3 is TGTGCCAGCAGTTTATCCGGATTCAATCGGAATGAGCAGTTCTTC. It yields the protein CASSLSGFNRNEQFF.

This rearrangement joins TRBV19 to TRBJ1-1; 8 bases agree with TRBD1. Germline V CDR1 and CDR2: LNHDA, SQIVND (reference sequence). This CDR3 comprises 15 residues. J lost 10 bases, V lost 9 bases, and 19 bases had no gene match. In DNA, the CDR3 is TGTGCCAGCGAGGGCCCGGGACAGGCTCCGTTTGGAGCTTTCTTT. This translates into CASEGPGQAPFGAFF.

The chain recombines TRBV28 with TRBJ2-5; D may be TRBD1 or TRBD2 (5 bases each). The CDR3 length is 14 residues. V shed 6 bases and J shed 5 bases, with 16 bases lying between them. The V gene's germline CDR1 is MDHEN and CDR2 SYDVKM. The CDR3 region has the DNA TGTGCCAGCAGGGGACCCCTCAGATGGGAGACCCAGTACTTC. This translates into CASRGPLRWETQYF.

The V and J genes are TRBV10-3 and TRBJ1-5; TRBD1 matches at 9 bases. Trimming took 6 bases from V and 4 from J; bases not matched to a gene: 4. Germline loops: CDR1 ENHRY, CDR2 SYGVKD. CDR3 length: 14 amino acids. In DNA, the CDR3 is TGTGCCATCAGCGGACAGGGGCCTAATCAGCCCCAGCATTTT. It yields the protein CAISGQGPNQPQHF.

The V call is TRBV11-2, the J call TRBJ1-5; weak D call: TRBD1 (5 bases). This CDR3 has 15 amino acids. Trimming removed 3 bases at V and 2 bases at J, with 11 bases between. The germline V gene has CDR1 SGHAT and CDR2 FQNNGV. DNA for the CDR3: TGTGCCAGCAGCTTTCAGGGTGGCGGCAATCAGCCCCAGCATTTT. Its protein product is CASSFQGGGNQPQHF.

The gene calls are TRBV9 and TRBJ2-7; D perhaps matches TRBD2 (5 bases). The V and J ends lost 0 bases and 2 bases respectively, with 12 bases between them. Germline CDR1 and CDR2: SGDLS and YYNGEE. The CDR3 consists of 15 residues. The CDR3 coding sequence is TGTGCCAGCAGCGTAGAATCAGCGGTTACCTACGAGCAGTACTTC. This sequence encodes CASSVESAVTYEQYF. The full variable domain, its missing parts supplied by reference TRBV9 and TRBJ2-7, is DSGVTQTPKHLITATGQRVTLRCSPRSGDLSVYWYQQSLDQGLQFLIQYYNGEERAKGNILERFSAQQFPDLHSELNLSSLELGDSALYFCASSVESAVTYEQYFGPGTRLTVT.

V is TRBV9 and J is TRBJ2-2; D not certain. V was shortened by 2 bases and J by 6 bases, with 8 bases between the two germline ends. The germline gives CDR1 SGDLS, CDR2 YYNGEE. This CDR3 has 13 amino acids. Here the CDR3 DNA reads TGTGCCAGCAGCGTCGCAGGCCCCGGGGAGCTGTTTTTT. It translates to CASSVAGPGELFF.

This sequence joins TRBV11-3 and TRBJ2-1; D call uncertain. In germline, CDR1 is SGHNT, CDR2 YENEEA. This CDR3 spans 14 amino acids. With 0 bases removed from V and 4 bases from J, the gap between germline ends came to 7 bases. The CDR3 here is CASSLDPTYNEQFF. The CDR3 DNA reads TGTGCCAGCAGCTTAGATCCCACGTACAATGAGCAGTTCTTC.

This rearrangement joins TRBV5-4 to TRBJ2-5; D may be TRBD1 or TRBD2 (5 bases each). The germline V gene has CDR1 SGHNT and CDR2 YYREEE (reference sequence). V was trimmed by 4 bases and J by 3 bases, leaving 10 bases between them. The CDR3 runs to 13 residues. CDR3 nucleotides: TGTGCCAGCAGCCTGATGGGGGAAGAGACCCAGTACTTC. Its translation: CASSLMGEETQYF.

The genes are TRBV4-2 and TRBJ1-1; no firm D call. CDR1 LGHNA and CDR2 YNFKEQ come from the germline V gene. Trimming left V 5 bases short and J 4 bases short, with 14 bases between. The CDR3 loop spans 14 amino acids. CDR3 amino acids: CASSLAEGGTEAFF. CDR3 DNA: TGTGCCAGCAGCTTGGCGGAAGGCGGCACTGAAGCTTTCTTT.

The chain combines TRBV5-8 with TRBJ2-2; D ambiguous. CDR1 and CDR2 (germline): SGHTS, YDEGEE. V lost 1 base and J lost 5, with 3 bases in between. The CDR3 covers 12 residues. The CDR3 DNA follows: TGTGCCAGCAGCTTGATGACCGGGGAGCTGTTTTTT. Amino acids: CASSLMTGELFF.

V gene TRBV29-1 combines with J gene TRBJ2-6; D possibly corresponds to TRBD2 (5 bases). The germline gives CDR1 SQVTM, CDR2 ANQGSEA. This CDR3 contains 13 residues. V shed 4 bases and J shed 4 bases, with 8 bases lying between them. CDR3 sequence: CSVAAEGANVLTF. CDR3 nucleotide sequence: TGCAGCGTTGCAGCGGAGGGGGCCAACGTCCTGACTTTC. The complete variable domain, with remaining parts taken from reference TRBV29-1 and TRBJ2-6, reads SAVISQKPSRDICQRGTSLTIQCQVDSQVTMMFWYRQQPGQSLTLIATANQGSEATYESGFVIDKFPISRPNLTFSTLTVSNMSPEDSSIYLCSVAAEGANVLTFGAGSRLTVL.

The chain has TRBV2 and TRBJ2-7, with D possibly being TRBD1 (6 bases). V lost 2 bases to trimming and J lost 1 base, with 18 bases between them. Per germline, CDR1 SNHLY and CDR2 FYNNEI. The CDR3 is 17 residues long. The CDR3 coding sequence is TGTGCCAGCAGTGAATACCGGTGGGGGACACCTTCCTACGAGCAGTACTTC. Translating gives CASSEYRWGTPSYEQYF.

The V gene is TRBV6-6, the J gene TRBJ2-7; the match to TRBD1 covers 11 bases. Unmatched junction bases numbered 0, after V lost 0 bases and J lost 2 bases. The CDR3 has 15 residues. CDR1 is MNHNY, CDR2 SVGAGI, per germline (reference sequence). Written as DNA, the CDR3 is TGTGCCAGCAGTTACTCGGGACAGGGGGCCTACGAGCAGTACTTC. Protein product: CASSYSGQGAYEQYF.

CDR3 coding DNA: TGTGCCAGCAGCTCTCAAGAGACCCAGTACTTC. Translating gives CASSSQETQYF. The rearrangement uses TRBV7-9 and TRBJ2-5, with unresolved D. Germline lookup yields CDR1 SEHNR and CDR2 FQNEAQ (reference sequence). With 4 bases removed from V and 2 bases from J, the gap between germline ends came to 2 bases. This CDR3 is built from 11 residues.

V gene TRBV6-1 combines with J gene TRBJ1-5; D is unclear. V was cut by 6 bases and J by 0 bases, with 9 bases left in between. This CDR3 spans 14 amino acids. CDR1 is MNHNS, CDR2 SASEGT, per germline. CDR3 sequence: CASRQRYSNQPQHF. Written as DNA, the CDR3 is TGTGCCAGCAGGCAGAGATATAGCAATCAGCCCCAGCATTTT.